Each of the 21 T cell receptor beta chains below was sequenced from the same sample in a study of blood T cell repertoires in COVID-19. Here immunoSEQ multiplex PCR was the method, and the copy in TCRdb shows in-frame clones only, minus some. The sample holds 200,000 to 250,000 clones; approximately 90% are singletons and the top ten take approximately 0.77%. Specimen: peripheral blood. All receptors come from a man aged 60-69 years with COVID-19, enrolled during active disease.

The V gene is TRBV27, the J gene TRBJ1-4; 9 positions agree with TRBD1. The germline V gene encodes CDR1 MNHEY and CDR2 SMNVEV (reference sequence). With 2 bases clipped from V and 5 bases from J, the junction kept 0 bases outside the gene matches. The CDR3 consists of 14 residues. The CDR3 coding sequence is TGTGCCAGCAGTTTAGGGACAGGGAATGAAAAACTGTTTTTT. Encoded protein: CASSLGTGNEKLFF.

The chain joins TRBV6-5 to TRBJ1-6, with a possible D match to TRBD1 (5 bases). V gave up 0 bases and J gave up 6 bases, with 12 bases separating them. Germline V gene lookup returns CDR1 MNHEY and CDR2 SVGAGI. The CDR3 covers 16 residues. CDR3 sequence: CASSYSTGRSNSPLHF. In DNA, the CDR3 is TGTGCCAGCAGTTACTCAACAGGACGGTCTAATTCACCCCTCCACTTT.

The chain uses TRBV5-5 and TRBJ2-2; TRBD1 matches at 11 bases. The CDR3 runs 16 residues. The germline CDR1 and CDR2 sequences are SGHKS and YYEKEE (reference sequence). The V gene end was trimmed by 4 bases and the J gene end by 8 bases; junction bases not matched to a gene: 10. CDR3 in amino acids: CASSTAGTGGPGELFF. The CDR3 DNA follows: TGTGCCAGCAGCACGGCCGGGACAGGGGGTCCTGGGGAGCTGTTTTTT.

The CDR3 coding sequence is TGTGCCTGGAGCCTGGTGTGGGGCGGCGAGCAGTACTTC. Residues: CAWSLVWGGEQYF. V and J are TRBV30 and TRBJ2-7, with a weak D call TRBD1 (5 bases). V was trimmed by 3 bases and J by 6 bases, leaving 15 bases between them. Per germline, CDR1 GTSNPN and CDR2 SVGIG (reference sequence). This CDR3 has 13 residues. Filled out from reference TRBV30 and TRBJ2-7, the complete variable domain reads SQTIHQWPATLVQPVGSPLSLECTVEGTSNPNLYWYRQAAGRGLQLLFYSVGIGQISSEVPQNLSASRPQDRQFILSSKKLLLSDSGFYLCAWSLVWGGEQYFGPGTRLTVT.

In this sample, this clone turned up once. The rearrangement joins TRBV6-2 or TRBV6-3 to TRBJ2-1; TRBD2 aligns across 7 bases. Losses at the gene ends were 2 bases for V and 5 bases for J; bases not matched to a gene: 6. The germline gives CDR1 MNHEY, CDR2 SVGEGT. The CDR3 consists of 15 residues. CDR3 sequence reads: CASSYAGEGHNEQFF. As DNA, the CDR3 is TGTGCCAGCAGTTACGCGGGAGAGGGACACAATGAGCAGTTCTTC.

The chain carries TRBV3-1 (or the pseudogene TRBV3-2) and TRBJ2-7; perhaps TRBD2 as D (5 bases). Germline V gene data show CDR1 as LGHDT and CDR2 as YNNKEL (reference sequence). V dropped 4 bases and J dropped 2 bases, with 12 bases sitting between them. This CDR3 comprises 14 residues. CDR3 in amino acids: CASSPRTSPYEQYF. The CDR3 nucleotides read TGTGCCAGCAGCCCTCGGACTTCACCCTACGAGCAGTACTTC.

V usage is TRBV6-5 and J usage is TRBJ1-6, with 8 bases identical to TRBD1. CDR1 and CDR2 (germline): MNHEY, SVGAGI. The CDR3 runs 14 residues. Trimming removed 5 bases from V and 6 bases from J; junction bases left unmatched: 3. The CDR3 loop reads CASSRTGLNSPLHF. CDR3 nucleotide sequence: TGTGCCAGCAGTCGGACAGGGCTTAATTCACCCCTCCACTTT.

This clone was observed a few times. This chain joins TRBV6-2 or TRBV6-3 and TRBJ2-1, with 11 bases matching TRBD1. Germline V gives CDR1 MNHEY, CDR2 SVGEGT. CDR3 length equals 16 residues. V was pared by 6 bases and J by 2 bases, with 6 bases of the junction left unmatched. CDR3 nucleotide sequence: TGTGCCAGCAGCCCCCGGGACAGGGGGACCTACAATGAGCAGTTCTTC. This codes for CASSPRDRGTYNEQFF.

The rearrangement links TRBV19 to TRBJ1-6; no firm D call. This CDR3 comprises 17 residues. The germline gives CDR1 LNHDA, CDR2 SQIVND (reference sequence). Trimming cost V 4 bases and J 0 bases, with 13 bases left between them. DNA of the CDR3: TGTGCCAGTAGTACCCAGTTGGGGAGCTCCTATAATTCACCCCTCCACTTT. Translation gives CASSTQLGSSYNSPLHF.

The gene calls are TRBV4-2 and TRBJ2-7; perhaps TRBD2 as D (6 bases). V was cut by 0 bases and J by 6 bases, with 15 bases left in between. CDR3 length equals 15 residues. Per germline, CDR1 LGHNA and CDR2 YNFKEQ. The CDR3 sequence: CASSQDRGRTSEQYF. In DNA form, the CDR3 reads TGTGCCAGCAGCCAAGATCGGGGGAGAACTTCCGAGCAGTACTTC.

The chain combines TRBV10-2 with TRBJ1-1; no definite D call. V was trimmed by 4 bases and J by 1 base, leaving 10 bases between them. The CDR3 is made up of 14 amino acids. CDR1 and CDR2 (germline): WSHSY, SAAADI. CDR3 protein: CASSAAGGNTEAFF. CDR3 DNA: TGCGCCAGCAGTGCCGCAGGTGGGAACACTGAAGCTTTCTTT.

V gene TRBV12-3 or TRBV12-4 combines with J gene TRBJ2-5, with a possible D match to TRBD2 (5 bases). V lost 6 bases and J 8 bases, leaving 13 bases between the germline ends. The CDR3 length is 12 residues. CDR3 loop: CASSQTKATQYF. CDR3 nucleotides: TGTGCCAGCAGCCAGACTAAAGCTACCCAGTACTTC.

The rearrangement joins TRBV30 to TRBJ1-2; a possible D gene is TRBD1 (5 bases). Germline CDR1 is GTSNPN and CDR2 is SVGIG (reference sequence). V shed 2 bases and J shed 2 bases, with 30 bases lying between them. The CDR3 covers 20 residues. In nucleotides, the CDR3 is TGTGCCTGGAGTAGACACTCCGGGAGCACAGGCCCGGTTACAAACTATGGCTACACCTTC. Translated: CAWSRHSGSTGPVTNYGYTF.

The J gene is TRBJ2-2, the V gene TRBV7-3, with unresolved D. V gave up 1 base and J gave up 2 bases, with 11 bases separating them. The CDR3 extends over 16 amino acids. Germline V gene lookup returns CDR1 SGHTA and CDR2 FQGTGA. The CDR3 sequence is CASSLKIPRNTGELFF. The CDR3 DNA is TGTGCCAGCAGCTTAAAGATTCCCAGAAACACCGGGGAGCTGTTTTTT.

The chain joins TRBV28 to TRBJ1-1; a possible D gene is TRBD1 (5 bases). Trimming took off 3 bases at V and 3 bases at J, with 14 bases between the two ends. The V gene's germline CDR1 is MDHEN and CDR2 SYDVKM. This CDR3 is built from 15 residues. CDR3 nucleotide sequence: TGTGCCAGCAGTTTCGATGGGGCGAGGTACACTGAAGCTTTCTTT. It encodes CASSFDGARYTEAFF.

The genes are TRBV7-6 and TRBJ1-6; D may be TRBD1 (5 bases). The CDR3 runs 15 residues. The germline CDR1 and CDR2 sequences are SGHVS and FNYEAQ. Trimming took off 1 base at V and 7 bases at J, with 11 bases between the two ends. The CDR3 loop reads CASSLVPGNNSPLHF. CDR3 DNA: TGTGCCAGCAGCTTAGTTCCAGGGAACAATTCACCCCTCCACTTT.

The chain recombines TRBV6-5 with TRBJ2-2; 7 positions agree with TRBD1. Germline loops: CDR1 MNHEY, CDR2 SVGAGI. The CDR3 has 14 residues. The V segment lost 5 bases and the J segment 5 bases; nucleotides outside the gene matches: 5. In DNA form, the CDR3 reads TGTGCCAGCAGTACGGACAGGACGACCGGGGAGCTGTTTTTT. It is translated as CASSTDRTTGELFF.

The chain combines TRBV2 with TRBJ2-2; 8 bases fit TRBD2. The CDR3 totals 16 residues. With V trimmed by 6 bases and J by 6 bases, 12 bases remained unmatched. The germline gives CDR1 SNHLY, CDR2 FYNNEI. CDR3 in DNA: TGTGCCAGCAGCCCCGGGGGGGGACTAGAATCCGGGGAGCTGTTTTTT. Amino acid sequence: CASSPGGGLESGELFF.

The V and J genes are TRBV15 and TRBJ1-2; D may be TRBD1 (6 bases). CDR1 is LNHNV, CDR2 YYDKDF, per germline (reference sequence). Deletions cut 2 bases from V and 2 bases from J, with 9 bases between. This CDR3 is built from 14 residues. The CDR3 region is CATSRSGGNYGYTF. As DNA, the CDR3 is TGTGCCACCAGCAGATCTGGGGGCAACTATGGCTACACCTTC.

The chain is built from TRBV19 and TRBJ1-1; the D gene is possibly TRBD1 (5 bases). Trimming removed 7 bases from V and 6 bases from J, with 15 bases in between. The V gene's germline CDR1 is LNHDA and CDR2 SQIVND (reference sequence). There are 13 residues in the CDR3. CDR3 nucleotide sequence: TGTGCCAGTAAACCCAAACAGGTCGCTGAAGCTTTCTTT. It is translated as CASKPKQVAEAFF. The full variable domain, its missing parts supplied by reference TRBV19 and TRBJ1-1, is DGGITQSPKYLFRKEGQNVTLSCEQNLNHDAMYWYRQDPGQGLRLIYYSQIVNDFQKGDIAEGYSVSREKKESFPLTVTSAQKNPTAFYLCASKPKQVAEAFFGQGTRLTVV.

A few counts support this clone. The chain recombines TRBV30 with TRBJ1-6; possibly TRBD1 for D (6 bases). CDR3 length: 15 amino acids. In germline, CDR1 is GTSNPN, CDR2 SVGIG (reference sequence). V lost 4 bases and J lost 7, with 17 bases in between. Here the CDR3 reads CAWTRTAQGNSPLHF. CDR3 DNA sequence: TGTGCCTGGACTCGGACCGCTCAGGGGAATTCACCCCTCCACTTT.